Given below is one T cell receptor (beta chain) in context. The source of the sample is a study of PD-1 blockade in classical Hodgkin lymphoma. The CDR3 runs to 11 residues. Produced via immunoSEQ multiplex PCR; TCRdb's table is partial and in-frame only. Of about 30,000 clones listed, roughly nine tenths are singletons. As to time point: cycle 4 day 1 (C4D1), after 5 to 7 weeks of nivolumab. After autologous stem cell transplantation all patients relapsed, and prior brentuximab vedotin exposure differed between cohorts. Researchers report purifying CD4+ T cells from thawed PBMCs by magnetic negative selection.

Sequences were derived from CD4+ T cells from blood, sampled before the fourth cycle of nivolumab. The receptor was derived from a human donor with classical Hodgkin lymphoma. The V call is TRBV21-1, the J call TRBJ2-1. TRBV21-1 represents a pseudogene. CDR3 in DNA: TGTGCCAGCGGTTGGGGCAATGAGCAGTTCTTC. Protein product: CASGWGNEQFF.